Shown below are 9 T cell receptor beta chains from a single sample sequenced in a study of T cells in narcolepsy. Some clones are missing from TCRdb's copy, which holds only in-frame ones; the method was immunoSEQ multiplex PCR. The repertoire consists of 25,000 to 35,000 clones, with roughly 90% occurring once and the leading ten covering more than 0.95%. Material for sequencing was CD45RA- memory CD4+ T cells from PBMCs. The receptors were gathered from a human donor with narcolepsy.

The rearrangement links TRBV30 to TRBJ2-1; 12 positions match TRBD2. Germline V lookup: CDR1 GTSNPN, CDR2 SVGIG (reference sequence). The ends lost 2 bases at V and 6 bases at J; junction bases unmatched: 11. This CDR3 is 17 amino acids long. DNA for the CDR3: TGTGCCTGGAGTCTCCGGACTAGCGGGAAAAAAGGCAATGAGCAGTTCTTC. As protein: CAWSLRTSGKKGNEQFF. Combining the CDR3 with reference TRBV30 and TRBJ2-1 gives the whole variable domain SQTIHQWPATLVQPVGSPLSLECTVEGTSNPNLYWYRQAAGRGLQLLFYSVGIGQISSEVPQNLSASRPQDRQFILSSKKLLLSDSGFYLCAWSLRTSGKKGNEQFFGPGTRLTVL.

This clone was recorded once. This chain links TRBV9 with TRBJ1-2, with 8 positions matching TRBD1. This CDR3 region has 16 residues. Germline trimming cut 5 bases from V and 2 bases from J; bases unmatched to any gene: 11. CDR1 and CDR2 from the germline V gene are SGDLS and YYNGEE. The CDR3 region is CASSTQGARGNYGYTF. The CDR3 bases are TGTGCCAGCAGTACTCAGGGGGCCCGAGGAAACTATGGCTACACCTTC.

The chain couples TRBV7-6 to TRBJ2-7; D may be TRBD1 or TRBD2 (5 bases each). The germline gives CDR1 SGHVS, CDR2 FNYEAQ. V shed 3 bases and J shed 0 bases, with 15 bases lying between them. The CDR3 contains 16 residues. CDR3 amino acids: CASSLASGRNSYEQYF. CDR3 nucleotides: TGTGCCAGCAGCTTGGCCTCGGGACGGAACTCCTACGAGCAGTACTTC.

V usage is TRBV21-1 and J usage is TRBJ2-7; TRBD1 is the table's D call, not checked against the DNA. TRBV21-1 is deemed a pseudogene. The CDR3 is 14 amino acids. The CDR3 reads CASRTEDTSYEQYF. The CDR3 nucleotides are TGTGCCAGCAGGACAGAAGATACCTCCTACGAGCAGTACTTC.

The chain carries TRBV7-9 and TRBJ1-1; unclear D gene. Germline V lookup: CDR1 SEHNR, CDR2 FQNEAQ (reference sequence). V shed 1 base and J shed 0 bases, with 9 bases lying between them. The CDR3 extends over 15 amino acids. CDR3 coding DNA: TGTGCCAGCAGCTTAGAGACGTTAATGAACACTGAAGCTTTCTTT. This translates into CASSLETLMNTEAFF.

The chain recombines TRBV11-2 with TRBJ1-1; D is perhaps TRBD1 (5 bases). CDR1 is SGHAT and CDR2 is FQNNGV in the germline V gene. Trimming took 5 bases from V and 1 from J, leaving 14 bases between them. The CDR3 spans 15 residues. CDR3 bases: TGTGCCAGCAGCCCCCGGGGGGGGACGAACACTGAAGCTTTCTTT. This gives the protein CASSPRGGTNTEAFF.

The CDR3 DNA reads as TGTGCCAGCAGCCGAGGGACAGGGAGCTCTGGGGCCAACGTCCTGACTTTC. Protein sequence: CASSRGTGSSGANVLTF. The chain recombines TRBV5-5 with TRBJ2-6; 9 positions agree with TRBD1. The V gene end was trimmed by 4 bases and the J gene end by 0 bases; junction bases not matched to a gene: 5. The CDR3 loop spans 17 amino acids. Germline loops: CDR1 SGHKS, CDR2 YYEKEE (reference sequence).

The rearrangement uses TRBV5-5 and TRBJ1-1, with 9 nucleotides matching TRBD1. This CDR3 spans 14 amino acids. The germline V gene has CDR1 SGHKS and CDR2 YYEKEE (reference sequence). V was pared by 2 bases and J by 4 bases, with 3 bases of the junction left unmatched. The DNA for the CDR3 is TGTGCCAGCAGCTTTTGGGACAGGGCCACTGAAGCTTTCTTT. As protein: CASSFWDRATEAFF. The variable domain in full, with the rest retrieved from reference TRBV5-5 and TRBJ1-1, is DAGVTQSPTHLIKTRGQQVTLRCSPISGHKSVSWYQQVLGQGPQFIFQYYEKEERGRGNFPDRFSARQFPNYSSELNVNALLLGDSALYLCASSFWDRATEAFFGQGTRLTVV.

The chain couples TRBV5-6 to TRBJ2-1; D possibly corresponds to TRBD2 (6 bases). The V end lost 1 base, the J end lost 5 bases, and 16 bases lay between the germline ends. The CDR3 extends over 16 amino acids. Germline CDR1 and CDR2: SGHDT and YYEEEE. CDR3 coding DNA: TGTGCCAGCAGCTTGTACGGGAGTAGTTCCAACAATGAGCAGTTCTTC. Translated: CASSLYGSSSNNEQFF.